The next 10 T cell receptor beta chains were all read from a single sample in a study of blood T cell repertoires in COVID-19 (dated by TCRdb to 2020 to 2021). Libraries were prepared through the immunoSEQ multiplex PCR assay. TCRdb's version of the immuneACCESS table is confined to in-frame rearrangements and falls short of the full clone set. An unresolved V gene accounts for under half of the shortfall where checked; the remainder is of unknown origin. The sample has about 170,000 clones on record, around 86% of them singletons. The ten largest clonotypes hold around 6.5% of the sample. Sample: peripheral blood. The source of these receptors is an elderly woman in a cohort sampled during active or convalescent COVID-19.

The rearrangement joins TRBV29-1 to TRBJ2-1, with 7 bases aligning to TRBD1. CDR1 is SQVTM and CDR2 is ANQGSEA in the germline V gene. V lost 5 bases to trimming and J lost 8 bases; unmatched junction nucleotides: 12. There are 14 residues in the CDR3. For the CDR3, the DNA is TGCAGCGTTACTCGATGGAGACAGGGCGATGAGCAGTTCTTC. Translation gives CSVTRWRQGDEQFF.

The V call is TRBV6-5, the J call TRBJ2-7; D may be TRBD1 (5 bases). V was trimmed by 6 bases and J by 5 bases, leaving 20 bases between them. This CDR3 has 15 amino acids. Per germline, CDR1 MNHEY and CDR2 SVGAGI. CDR3 amino acids: CASSKRAGMSDEQYV. As DNA, the CDR3 is TGTGCCAGCAGCAAAAGGGCAGGGATGTCTGACGAGCAGTACGTC.

The chain is built from TRBV6-5 and TRBJ1-3, with a tentative D call TRBD1 (6 bases). CDR1 and CDR2 (germline): MNHEY, SVGAGI. V lost 5 bases and J 8 bases, leaving 13 bases between the germline ends. The CDR3 spans 13 residues. The CDR3 loop is CASSPRGGYTIYF. The CDR3 nucleotides read TGTGCCAGCAGTCCCCGCGGGGGCTACACCATATATTTT.

In this sample, this clone turned up once. CDR3 protein: CASSRSRGEGDYGYTF. CDR3 sequence (DNA): TGTGCCAGCTCACGTAGCCGTGGGGAGGGAGACTATGGCTACACCTTC. The chain joins TRBV18 to TRBJ1-2; no clear D gene. This CDR3 spans 16 amino acids. The V end was cut by 4 bases, the J end by 3 bases, with 18 bases between. Germline values: CDR1 KGHSH, CDR2 LQKENI. The full variable domain, in which reference TRBV18 and TRBJ1-2 provide the parts outside the CDR3, is NAGVMQNPRHLVRRRGQEARLRCSPMKGHSHVYWYRQLPEEGLKFMVYLQKENIIDESGMPKERFSAEFPKEGPSILRIQQVVRGDSAAYFCASSRSRGEGDYGYTFGSGTRLTVV.

This clone was detected only once. The CDR3 is CASSSGTGWNQPQHF. CDR3 in DNA: TGCGCCAGCAGCTCCGGGACAGGGTGGAATCAGCCCCAGCATTTT. This rearrangement joins TRBV5-1 to TRBJ1-5, with 9 bases identical to TRBD1. CDR1 is SGHRS and CDR2 is YFSETQ in the germline V gene. The CDR3 is 15 residues long. The V gene end was trimmed by 3 bases and the J gene end by 4 bases; junction bases not matched to a gene: 5. Based on the CDR3 plus reference TRBV5-1 and TRBJ1-5, the full variable domain is KAGVTQTPRYLIKTRGQQVTLSCSPISGHRSVSWYQQTPGQGLQFLFEYFSETQRNKGNFPGRFSGRQFSNSRSEMNVSTLELGDSALYLCASSSGTGWNQPQHFGDGTRLSIL.

This clone turned up a few times. The chain is built from TRBV5-6 and TRBJ1-5; perhaps TRBD1 as D (5 bases). The CDR3 consists of 18 residues. Germline-derived CDR1 and CDR2 are SGHDT and YYEEEE. Trimming cost V 4 bases and J 0 bases, with 20 bases left between them. As DNA, the CDR3 is TGTGCCAGCAGCCAGGGAGGCAGTGGCGTATATAGCAATCAGCCCCAGCATTTT. It specifies CASSQGGSGVYSNQPQHF. Variable domain in full (rest from reference TRBV5-6 and TRBJ1-5): DAGVTQSPTHLIKTRGQQVTLRCSPKSGHDTVSWYQQALGQGPQFIFQYYEEEERQRGNFPDRFSGHQFPNYSSELNVNALLLGDSALYLCASSQGGSGVYSNQPQHFGDGTRLSIL.

With regard to this clone: At one end the junction does not follow the germline gene, possibly because of a read error. The V gene is TRBV3-1 (or the pseudogene TRBV3-2), the J gene TRBJ1-5, with 7 bases that match TRBD1. This CDR3 spans 15 amino acids. From germline, CDR1 is LGHDT and CDR2 YNNKEL (reference sequence). CDR3 in DNA: TGTGCCAACAGCCGAGACAGGGATGGCAATCAGCCCCAGCATTTT. This gives the protein CANSRDRDGNQPQHF.

This chain uses TRBV28 with TRBJ2-3, with 12 bases that match TRBD1. The germline gives CDR1 MDHEN, CDR2 SYDVKM. The V and J ends lost 6 bases and 3 bases, in that order; junction bases with no gene match: 10. This CDR3 region has 17 residues. The CDR3, as DNA: TGTGCCAGCAGCTCAAGCGGGACAGGGGGCTTGACAGATACGCAGTATTTT. It is translated as CASSSSGTGGLTDTQYF.

This rearrangement joins TRBV27 to TRBJ2-6; D gene ambiguous. This CDR3 region has 15 residues. Germline CDR1 is MNHEY and CDR2 is SMNVEV (reference sequence). Between the trimmed V and J ends, which lost 1 base and 0 bases, there was a span of 4 bases. CDR3 nucleotides: TGTGCCAGCAGTTTATTCTCCTCTGGGGCCAACGTCCTGACTTTC. It translates to CASSLFSSGANVLTF.

Only one count was recorded for this clone. The chain is built from TRBV5-4 and TRBJ2-2; the match to TRBD2 covers 8 bases. The V segment lost 4 bases and the J segment 6 bases; nucleotides outside the gene matches: 20. CDR1 and CDR2 from the germline V gene are SGHNT and YYREEE (reference sequence). The CDR3 is 19 residues long. CDR3 in amino acids: CASSRGGDISLLGSGELFF. In DNA form, the CDR3 reads TGTGCCAGCAGCCGGGGGGGAGACATTAGCCTTCTGGGCTCCGGGGAGCTGTTTTTT.